This T cell receptor (beta chain) appears in the sequencing data of a study of OX40 agonist ivuxolimab in advanced cancers. Whole-study context: Patient treatment consisted of intravenous ivuxolimab administration every 2 weeks at 0.01 to 10 mg/kg. With a range of 23 to 79, age averaged roughly 60 years, and 75% to 90% were male.

This CDR3 is built from 15 residues. The V end lost 5 bases, the J end lost 5 bases, and 16 bases lay between the germline ends. The germline CDR1 and CDR2 sequences are SGHNT and YENEEA. Patients were excluded for autoimmune disease history or systemic immunosuppression. The repertoire was sequenced with immunoSEQ multiplex PCR; TCRdb's copy has only in-frame clones and lacks some. The data hold tens of thousands of clones, with 92% observed a single time. Study conclusions and caveats: Dosing at 0.1 to 3.0 mg/kg was accompanied by clonal expansion of CD4+ and CD8+ blood T cells by week 6.

A word on this clone: Its antigen remains unidentified.

The genes are TRBV11-3 and TRBJ2-1; no definite D call. Source: CD4+ or CD8+ T cells sorted from blood, taken in a trial of the OX40 agonist ivuxolimab. This receptor was identified in an adult with an advanced solid tumor such as melanoma, head and neck, liver or kidney cancer. CDR3 DNA sequence: TGTGCCAGCAGCAACAGAGCCCGGGCCAACAATGAGCAGTTCTTC. It codes for CASSNRARANNEQFF.